This TCR beta chain was captured by sequencing in a study of blood T cells in healthy people across ages. Points from the study as a whole: Long-lived donors had more naive CD4+ cells and higher diversity than aged donors. For the donors, CMV status was unknown and possibly confounded expanded clonotype changes. It was held that diversity estimates obtained from one million T cells represented underestimates.

This clonotype has only a few counts. Antigen unknown. For the second PCR, which ran for 7 to 11 cycles, a sample-barcoded 5' primer and a J-beta primer mix were used. One entry per CDR3 protein results from TCRdb running MiXCR on the 5' RACE reads. The sample carries about 1.7 million distinct CDR3 sequences, roughly 30% recorded once. The germline V gene has CDR1 SGHTA and CDR2 FQGNSA. The CDR3 length is 13 residues. The germline V and J ends were trimmed by 5 bases and 4 bases, with 12 bases remaining between them. This chain uses TRBV7-2 with TRBJ2-7, with D unclear. The TCR sequence derives from a woman younger than 45 in good health. The sample comprised blood. CDR3 in amino acids: CASSRAARYEQYF. The CDR3 nucleotides read TGTGCCAGCAGCCGCGCCGCTCGTTACGAGCAGTACTTC.